Following are 13 T cell receptor beta chains from one sample sequenced in a study of T cells in Graves' hyperthyroidism and ophthalmopathy (dated by TCRdb to between 2018 and 2021). The library was made by multiplex PCR. These reads were obtained on an Illumina HiSeq 2000. The TCR beta CDR3 regions were amplified from RNA transcripts. A first-round RT-PCR of the TCR CDR3 used the HTBI primer set with the Qiagen OneStep RT-PCR kit. TCRdb reanalyzed the raw reads on its own, using fastp at Q25 for trimming and MiXCR for clone calling, and kept in-frame beta chains. Rows matching on CDR3 protein sequence are summarized as one entry with the most common DNA and genes. Across this sample there are fewer than 500,000 distinct CDR3 sequences, with approximately 15% seen only once. The ten largest clones represent around 20% of the sample. The sequenced material came from blood. The receptors here all came from a woman younger than 45 with Graves' ophthalmopathy.

At least ten counts were recorded for this clonotype. The chain carries TRBV29-1 and TRBJ2-7; tentatively, D is TRBD1 (5 bases). V gave up 0 bases and J gave up 1 base, with 13 bases separating them. Germline lookup yields CDR1 SQVTM and CDR2 ANQGSEA. This CDR3 has 15 amino acids. The DNA for the CDR3 is TGCAGCGTTGAAGATGACAGCAACGGGTCCTACGAGCAGTACTTC. This codes for CSVEDDSNGSYEQYF.

This clonotype was seen only a few times. V and J are TRBV20-1 and TRBJ1-5; TRBD1 might be the D (5 bases). V was cut by 0 bases and J by 2 bases, with 11 bases left in between. The germline V gene encodes CDR1 DFQATT and CDR2 SNEGSKA (reference sequence). The CDR3 is 15 amino acids. The CDR3 is CSARESRAGNQPQHF. In DNA form, the CDR3 reads TGCAGTGCTAGAGAAAGCAGGGCGGGCAATCAGCCCCAGCATTTT.

This clonotype was found many times. The chain employs TRBV2 and TRBJ2-5; tentatively, D is TRBD2 (5 bases). This CDR3 is 14 amino acids long. The V end was cut by 4 bases, the J end by 5 bases, with 14 bases between. CDR1 is SNHLY, CDR2 FYNNEI, per germline. The CDR3 DNA reads TGTGCCAGCAGTGCGGGGTCCATAGGGGAGACCCAGTACTTC. Its translation is CASSAGSIGETQYF.

The sample holds a few counts of this clonotype. A read error may be the cause here, since a much bigger clone is one base away. The chain recombines TRBV5-1 with TRBJ2-1, with TRBD2 identical over 11 bases. After removal of 6 bases from V and 9 bases from J, the junction contained 5 bases not matched to a gene. Germline assignment: CDR1 SGHRS and CDR2 YFSETQ. The CDR3 is 13 residues long. CDR3 region: CASTALAGAEQFF. CDR3 bases: TGCGCCAGCACAGCACTAGCGGGGGCTGAGCAGTTCTTC.

This clonotype appeared many times. The genes are TRBV12-3 or TRBV12-4 and TRBJ1-2; 7 positions agree with TRBD1. V lost 7 bases to trimming and J lost 7 bases; unmatched junction nucleotides: 3. The CDR3 is 11 amino acids. The CDR3 region has the DNA TGTGCCAGCACCGACAGGGCTGGCTACACCTTC. Translated: CASTDRAGYTF.

This clonotype was seen many times. V is TRBV30 and J is TRBJ2-7; either TRBD1 or TRBD2 may fit D (5 bases each). This CDR3 is built from 15 residues. Trimming took 0 bases from V and 0 from J, leaving 12 bases between them. CDR1 is GTSNPN and CDR2 is SVGIG in the germline V gene (reference sequence). The CDR3: CAWSVWGSGSYEQYF. For the CDR3, the DNA is TGTGCCTGGAGTGTTTGGGGGTCCGGCTCCTACGAGCAGTACTTC.

This clonotype was seen at least ten times. V usage is TRBV5-1 and J usage is TRBJ1-6, with TRBD1 matching over 8 bases. The germline gives CDR1 SGHRS, CDR2 YFSETQ. The CDR3 has 14 residues. The V and J ends lost 5 bases and 7 bases, in that order; junction bases with no gene match: 5. The CDR3, as DNA: TGCGCCAGCAGAAAAGACAGGGGAAATTCACCCCTCCACTTT. Translation gives CASRKDRGNSPLHF. The whole variable domain, remainder taken from reference TRBV5-1 and TRBJ1-6, is KAGVTQTPRYLIKTRGQQVTLSCSPISGHRSVSWYQQTPGQGLQFLFEYFSETQRNKGNFPGRFSGRQFSNSRSEMNVSTLELGDSALYLCASRKDRGNSPLHFGNGTRLTVT.

This clonotype has at least ten counts. V gene TRBV19 combines with J gene TRBJ1-5, with no clear D. V lost 6 bases to trimming and J lost 2 bases, with 17 bases between them. Germline V gene lookup returns CDR1 LNHDA and CDR2 SQIVND (reference sequence). The CDR3 sequence is 16 residues long. CDR3 in amino acids: CASRPLAARGNQPQHF. In nucleotides, the CDR3 is TGTGCCAGTAGGCCTCTAGCGGCACGGGGCAATCAGCCCCAGCATTTT.

At least ten counts were recorded for this clonotype. CDR3 sequence: CASSFAGGAGYGYTF. The CDR3 DNA reads TGTGCCAGCAGCTTTGCCGGTGGCGCAGGATATGGCTACACCTTC. The chain joins TRBV5-5 to TRBJ1-2; D gene unclear. Trimming left V 2 bases short and J 5 bases short, with 16 bases between. Per germline, CDR1 SGHKS and CDR2 YYEKEE (reference sequence). This CDR3 has 15 residues.

This clonotype was counted many times. This chain joins TRBV18 and TRBJ1-1, with no clear D. Germline V gene sequence: CDR1 KGHSH, CDR2 LQKENI. V was cut by 0 bases and J by 1 base, with 3 bases left in between. The CDR3 length is 13 residues. CDR3 in amino acids: CASSPPKNTEAFF. The CDR3 DNA is TGTGCCAGCTCACCACCGAAGAACACTGAAGCTTTCTTT. Combining the CDR3 with reference TRBV18 and TRBJ1-1 gives the whole variable domain NAGVMQNPRHLVRRRGQEARLRCSPMKGHSHVYWYRQLPEEGLKFMVYLQKENIIDESGMPKERFSAEFPKEGPSILRIQQVVRGDSAAYFCASSPPKNTEAFFGQGTRLTVV.

The V call is TRBV5-5, the J call TRBJ1-1; 9 bases are shared with TRBD1. Germline trimming cut 4 bases from V and 5 bases from J; bases unmatched to any gene: 6. The CDR3 runs 14 residues. CDR1 and CDR2 from the germline V gene are SGHKS and YYEKEE (reference sequence). The CDR3 DNA reads as TGTGCCAGCAGCCCCGGACAGGGGTATACTGAAGCTTTCTTT. Its protein is CASSPGQGYTEAFF.

This clonotype came up a few times. The rearrangement joins TRBV9 to TRBJ1-1; possibly TRBD1 for D (5 bases). CDR3 size: 13 residues. Trimming removed 0 bases at V and 10 bases at J, with 13 bases between. Germline-derived CDR1 and CDR2 are SGDLS and YYNGEE. The DNA for the CDR3 is TGTGCCAGCAGCGTAGGTGGGGGAAAAGCAGCTTTCTTT. Translated, it gives CASSVGGGKAAFF. The complete variable domain, with remaining parts taken from reference TRBV9 and TRBJ1-1, reads DSGVTQTPKHLITATGQRVTLRCSPRSGDLSVYWYQQSLDQGLQFLIQYYNGEERAKGNILERFSAQQFPDLHSELNLSSLELGDSALYFCASSVGGGKAAFFGQGTRLTVV.

This clonotype has just a few counts. V gene TRBV20-1 combines with J gene TRBJ2-5; 11 positions match TRBD2. This CDR3 has 15 amino acids. V trimming: 6 bases; J trimming: 3 bases; junction bases outside the gene matches: 9. Per germline, CDR1 DFQATT and CDR2 SNEGSKA (reference sequence). CDR3 in amino acids: CSASGRLAGKETQYF. CDR3 DNA sequence: TGCAGTGCCTCCGGCAGACTAGCGGGGAAAGAGACCCAGTACTTC.